This TCR beta chain appears in the sequencing data of a study of OX40 agonist ivuxolimab in advanced cancers. Turning to the study itself: The patients' treatment was ivuxolimab, an agonistic anti-OX40 (CD134) antibody.

This table comes from immunoSEQ multiplex PCR, and its TCRdb copy is limited to in-frame clones, with some not included. The sample yields fewer than 20,000 clones, less than 90% seen once. V was shortened by 5 bases and J by 0 bases, with 14 bases between the two germline ends. Germline V gene data show CDR1 as SGHNT and CDR2 as YENEEA. The CDR3 runs 16 residues. The count of this clone is one. The sample was CD4+ or CD8+ T cells sorted from blood, taken in a trial of the OX40 agonist ivuxolimab. This clonotype was obtained from an adult with an advanced solid tumor such as melanoma, head and neck, liver or kidney cancer. This chain links TRBV11-3 with TRBJ1-5; possible D gene TRBD1, 5 bases. Here the CDR3 reads CASSPGTPYSNQPQHF. In DNA, the CDR3 is TGTGCCAGCAGCCCCGGGACGCCGTATAGCAATCAGCCCCAGCATTTT.